This TCR beta chain emerged from a study of cytomegalovirus exposure and HLA in healthy donors. This clone was detected only once. CDR3 length: 14 amino acids. In germline, CDR1 is SGDLS, CDR2 YYNGEE. The germline V and J ends were trimmed by 4 bases and 0 bases, with 11 bases remaining between them. Using immunoSEQ multiplex PCR, the repertoire was profiled, and TCRdb retains in-frame clones only, with some absent. The sample has some 240,000 clones; approximately 86% are singletons. The V and J genes are TRBV9 and TRBJ2-7, with D possibly TRBD1 on 6 matching bases. The receptor was derived from a woman in her 30s in good health and CMV-seropositive. Material for sequencing was PBMCs. The CDR3 nucleotides are TGTGCCAGCAGCAGGGACAAGAGCTCCTACGAGCAGTACTTC. It specifies CASSRDKSSYEQYF.